The present TCR beta chain was sequenced within a study of cytomegalovirus exposure and HLA in healthy donors. The PCR was carried out with 60 Vbeta primers and 13 Jbeta primers. Sequencing used immunoSEQ multiplex PCR; TCRdb keeps in-frame clones, though not all of them. The sample includes 150,000 to 200,000 clones, 85% to 90% of them seen just once. The CDR3 runs 14 residues. The V and J ends lost 1 base and 0 bases respectively, with 4 bases between them. Looked up from germline, CDR1 is SGHVS and CDR2 is FQNEAQ. The chain employs TRBV7-8 and TRBJ2-1, with D unclear. This TCR was sampled from a woman under 30 in good health and CMV-seronegative. The sequenced sample consisted of PBMCs. The CDR3: CASSLGASYNEQFF. Written as DNA, the CDR3 is TGTGCCAGCAGCTTAGGGGCCTCCTACAATGAGCAGTTCTTC.